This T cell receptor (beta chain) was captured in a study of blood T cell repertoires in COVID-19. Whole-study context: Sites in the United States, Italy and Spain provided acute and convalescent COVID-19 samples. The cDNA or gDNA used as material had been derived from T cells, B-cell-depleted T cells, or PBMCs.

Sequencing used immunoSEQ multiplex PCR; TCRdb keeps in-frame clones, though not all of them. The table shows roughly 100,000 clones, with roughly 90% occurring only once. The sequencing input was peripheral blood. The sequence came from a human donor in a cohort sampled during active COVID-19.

CDR3 region: CASSFRGSSYNEQFF. DNA for the CDR3: TGTGCCAGCAGCTTTCGGGGTAGCTCCTACAATGAGCAGTTCTTC. The rearrangement links TRBV13 to TRBJ2-1; a possible D gene is TRBD2 (5 bases). Trimming removed 3 bases at V and 0 bases at J, with 9 bases between. The CDR3 length is 15 residues. CDR1 and CDR2 from the germline V gene are PRHDT and FYEKMQ (reference sequence).